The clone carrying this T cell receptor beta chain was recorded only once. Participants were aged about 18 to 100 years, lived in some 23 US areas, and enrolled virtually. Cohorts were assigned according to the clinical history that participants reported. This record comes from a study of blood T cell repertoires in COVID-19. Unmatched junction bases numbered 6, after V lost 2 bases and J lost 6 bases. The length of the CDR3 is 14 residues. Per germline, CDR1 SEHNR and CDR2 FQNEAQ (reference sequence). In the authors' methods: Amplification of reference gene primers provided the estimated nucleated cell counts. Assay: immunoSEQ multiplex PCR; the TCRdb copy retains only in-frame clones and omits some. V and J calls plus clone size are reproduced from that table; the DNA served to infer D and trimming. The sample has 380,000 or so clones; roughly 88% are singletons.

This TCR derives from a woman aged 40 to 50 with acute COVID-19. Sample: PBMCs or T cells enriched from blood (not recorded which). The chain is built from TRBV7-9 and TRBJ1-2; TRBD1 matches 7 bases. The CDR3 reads CASSLSQGNDGYTF. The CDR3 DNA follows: TGTGCCAGCAGCTTATCACAGGGGAACGATGGCTACACCTTC.